This T cell receptor beta chain was sequenced for a study of relationships among human T cell subsets. Bead selections for CD25, CD56 and CD294 left a flow-through collected as Th1 cells. TCR alpha and beta CDR3s were amplified from mRNA by semiquantitative ARM-PCR. ARM-PCR used tagged nested gene-specific primers, then communal superprimers for exponential amplification. Each CDR3 protein gets one entry after TCRdb re-called the multiplex PCR reads with MiXCR. The sample shows more than 10,000 distinct CDR3 sequences, 67% of them seen only once. Germline V gene data show CDR1 as MDHEN and CDR2 as SYDVKM. V shed 3 bases and J shed 3 bases, with 10 bases lying between them. The CDR3 has 14 amino acids.

Material for sequencing was CD4+ Th1 cells sorted from blood. This TCR derives from a middle-aged man in good health. The chain links TRBV28 to TRBJ2-3; D possibly corresponds to TRBD2 (7 bases). The CDR3 bases are TGTGCCAGCAGTTTCGGGGGGCAGACAGATACGCAGTATTTT. Its protein product is CASSFGGQTDTQYF.